The 18 T cell receptor beta chains given below trace back to one sample, sequenced in a study of CD4+ T cells in melanoma. Here immunoSEQ multiplex PCR was the method, and the copy in TCRdb shows in-frame clones only, minus some. This sample carries 9,500 to 11,000 clones, around 60% of them seen once, and the ten largest clones take approximately 25%. The sequenced sample consisted of cells from a culture (not recorded whether cultured in vitro). These receptors were obtained from a human donor with melanoma.

This chain joins TRBV27 and TRBJ2-1; 7 bases are shared with TRBD2. Germline assignment: CDR1 MNHEY and CDR2 SMNVEV (reference sequence). This CDR3 has 14 residues. V shed 0 bases, J shed 9 bases, and the junction held 5 bases outside the gene matches. The CDR3 DNA is TGTGCCAGCAGTTTATCGGGGACTATCCCTGAGCAGTTCTTC. Translating it yields CASSLSGTIPEQFF.

The CDR3 sequence: CASSDLGDGYTF. CDR3 nucleotides: TGTGCCAGCAGTGACCTGGGGGATGGCTACACCTTC. V usage is TRBV2 and J usage is TRBJ1-2, with D possibly TRBD1 on 5 matching bases. CDR1 is SNHLY, CDR2 FYNNEI, per germline. The CDR3 contains 12 residues. V was cut by 3 bases and J by 6 bases, with 8 bases left in between. Combining the CDR3 with reference TRBV2 and TRBJ1-2 gives the whole variable domain EPEVTQTPSHQVTQMGQEVILRCVPISNHLYFYWYRQILGQKVEFLVSFYNNEISEKSEIFDDQFSVERPDGSNFTLKIRSTKLEDSAMYFCASSDLGDGYTFGSGTRLTVV.

For the CDR3, the DNA is TGCGCCAGCAGTTCGCTAGGATTCTCCACCTACGAGCAGTACTTC. Residues: CASSSLGFSTYEQYF. The chain is built from TRBV23-1 and TRBJ2-7; D is ambiguous. TRBV23-1 is an ORF, and what it does is uncertain. V was cut by 5 bases and J by 2 bases, with 16 bases left in between. This CDR3 comprises 15 residues.

This clone has just one count. The chain uses TRBV5-5 and TRBJ2-3; D is ambiguous. The CDR3 covers 15 residues. Looked up from germline, CDR1 is SGHKS and CDR2 is YYEKEE (reference sequence). V lost 4 bases and J lost 4, with 16 bases in between. As DNA, the CDR3 is TGTGCCAGCAGCCTCCGGACCCACCTTGCAGATACGCAGTATTTT. Translated, it gives CASSLRTHLADTQYF.

This chain connects TRBV29-1 to TRBJ2-7, with a possible D match to TRBD2 (5 bases). From germline, CDR1 is SQVTM and CDR2 ANQGSEA. Trimming took off 4 bases at V and 3 bases at J, with 10 bases between the two ends. The CDR3 runs 12 residues. CDR3 sequence: CSVGPRDYEQYF. CDR3 in DNA: TGCAGCGTTGGGCCCCGGGACTACGAGCAGTACTTC.

This rearrangement joins TRBV19 to TRBJ2-3; TRBD1 might be the D (5 bases). The germline V gene has CDR1 LNHDA and CDR2 SQIVND (reference sequence). The CDR3 sequence is 13 residues long. Trimming shortened V by 3 bases and J by 8 bases, and 12 bases separated the two germline ends. The CDR3 protein is CASSIAGLGTQYF. CDR3 coding DNA: TGTGCCAGTAGTATCGCAGGGCTCGGTACGCAGTATTTT.

J is TRBJ2-1 and V is TRBV4-1, with 10 bases aligning to TRBD1. Germline V lookup: CDR1 MGHRA, CDR2 YSYEKL. Germline trimming cut 0 bases from V and 6 bases from J; bases unmatched to any gene: 11. CDR3 length equals 18 residues. The CDR3: CASSQDPSTGGSGNEQFF. The CDR3, as DNA: TGCGCCAGCAGCCAAGATCCGTCGACAGGGGGCTCGGGCAATGAGCAGTTCTTC.

The chain combines TRBV6-5 with TRBJ1-2; the D is unclear. V lost 2 bases and J 6 bases, leaving 19 bases between the germline ends. This CDR3 has 16 residues. CDR1 and CDR2 (germline): MNHEY, SVGAGI. Here the CDR3 DNA reads TGTGCCAGCAGTTACGATCGCTACCGGGGTGTTGATGGCTACACCTTC. Protein sequence: CASSYDRYRGVDGYTF.

The chain uses TRBV4-1 and TRBJ2-6; D unresolved. There are 19 residues in the CDR3. V was pared by 3 bases and J by 2 bases, with 20 bases between. Germline values: CDR1 MGHRA, CDR2 YSYEKL. The CDR3 nucleotides are TGCGCCAGCAGCCAGCCGCGCCAGCAGACTCGAGCTGGGGCCAACGTCCTGACTTTC. The encoded protein is CASSQPRQQTRAGANVLTF.

This sequence joins TRBV4-1 and TRBJ2-2, with D unclear. The CDR3 length is 15 residues. The germline CDR1 and CDR2 sequences are MGHRA and YSYEKL. The V and J ends lost 4 bases and 1 base respectively, with 10 bases between them. The CDR3 nucleotides are TGCGCCAGCAGCCGAGGTCGCCAGAACACCGGGGAGCTGTTTTTT. Translation: CASSRGRQNTGELFF.

This chain links TRBV30 with TRBJ1-4; 10 bases map to TRBD1. This CDR3 contains 15 residues. V was pared by 0 bases and J by 7 bases, with 5 bases of the junction left unmatched. From germline, CDR1 is GTSNPN and CDR2 SVGIG (reference sequence). CDR3 protein: CAWSVGTGVVEKLFF. As DNA, the CDR3 is TGTGCCTGGAGTGTGGGGACAGGGGTTGTTGAAAAACTGTTTTTT. Complete variable domain (other parts from reference TRBV30 and TRBJ1-4): SQTIHQWPATLVQPVGSPLSLECTVEGTSNPNLYWYRQAAGRGLQLLFYSVGIGQISSEVPQNLSASRPQDRQFILSSKKLLLSDSGFYLCAWSVGTGVVEKLFFGSGTQLSVL.

The rearrangement links TRBV4-1 to TRBJ2-7; D is perhaps TRBD1 (6 bases). The CDR3 sequence is 14 residues long. The germline CDR1 and CDR2 sequences are MGHRA and YSYEKL. V lost 4 bases and J lost 6, with 16 bases in between. The CDR3 DNA is TGCGCCAGCAGCCCCCTAGGCAGGGGACGCGAGCAGTACTTC. This codes for CASSPLGRGREQYF.

This chain connects TRBV12-5 to TRBJ2-2, with D perhaps TRBD1 (6 bases). The CDR3 spans 15 residues. Germline V gives CDR1 LGHNT, CDR2 FRNRAP. The V end lost 7 bases, the J end lost 4 bases, and 16 bases lay between the germline ends. The CDR3 sequence is CASDFRGASTGELFF. DNA of the CDR3: TGTGCTAGTGACTTCAGGGGCGCTTCCACCGGGGAGCTGTTTTTT.

The V gene is TRBV10-3, the J gene TRBJ2-3, with D possibly being TRBD1 (6 bases). V shed 8 bases and J shed 3 bases, with 12 bases lying between them. This CDR3 is 13 amino acids long. Germline CDR1 and CDR2: ENHRY and SYGVKD. CDR3 amino acids: CAISQGETDTQYF. CDR3 DNA: TGTGCCATCTCACAGGGTGAGACAGATACGCAGTATTTT.

The chain recombines TRBV29-1 with TRBJ1-1; TRBD1 might be the D (5 bases). CDR3 length: 12 residues. Germline-derived CDR1 and CDR2 are SQVTM and ANQGSEA. V shed 4 bases and J shed 4 bases, with 10 bases lying between them. Written as DNA, the CDR3 is TGCAGCGTTGGTGGGGGAAGCACTGAAGCTTTCTTT. Its protein product is CSVGGGSTEAFF.

The sample holds a few counts of this clone. The gene calls are TRBV5-1 and TRBJ2-4; possible D gene TRBD1, 6 bases. CDR1 SGHRS and CDR2 YFSETQ come from the germline V gene. Trimming removed 2 bases from V and 6 bases from J, with 21 bases in between. This CDR3 has 17 residues. As DNA, the CDR3 is TGCGCCAGCAGCTTAAACGAAATAGGGGGTTACGGAAACATTCAGTACTTC. It encodes CASSLNEIGGYGNIQYF.

The chain employs TRBV11-2 and TRBJ2-5; D may be TRBD2 (6 bases). The germline CDR1 and CDR2 sequences are SGHAT and FQNNGV. V lost 7 bases and J lost 5, with 14 bases in between. The CDR3 runs 13 residues. The CDR3 DNA sequence: TGTGCCAGCACCTTCTCGGAGGGCGAGACCCAGTACTTC. It specifies CASTFSEGETQYF.

This chain links TRBV5-1 with TRBJ1-1, with TRBD1 identical over 7 bases. Germline lookup yields CDR1 SGHRS and CDR2 YFSETQ. V shed 0 bases, J shed 2 bases, and the junction held 1 base outside the gene matches. This CDR3 spans 14 amino acids. The CDR3 region is CASSLEGANTEAFF. Written as DNA, the CDR3 is TGCGCCAGCAGCTTGGAGGGGGCCAACACTGAAGCTTTCTTT.